One and the same sample provided the 30 T cell receptor beta chains below, sequenced in a study of T-cell reconstitution after alpha-beta-depleted transplantation in children. Unique molecular identifiers were incorporated when the TCRbeta library was constructed. TCRdb itself ran the PCR reads through MiXCR, one entry per CDR3 protein. Among more than 200,000 distinct CDR3 sequences listed, approximately 9.8% were seen once. The sample in question was PBMCs from the stem cell graft donor, obtained from the stem cell graft. Receptors were obtained from a human donor who donated a stem cell graft to a child with SCID.

Ten or more counts support this clonotype. This chain connects TRBV4-3 to TRBJ2-7; D might be TRBD1 or TRBD2, each matching 5 bases. Germline loops: CDR1 LGHNA, CDR2 YSLEER. This CDR3 comprises 14 residues. Trimming cost V 0 bases and J 6 bases, with 12 bases left between them. CDR3 region: CASSQDLLGVEQYF. As DNA, the CDR3 is TGCGCCAGCAGCCAAGATCTGTTGGGGGTCGAGCAGTACTTC.

This clonotype showed up many times. The chain joins TRBV3-1 to TRBJ1-2; D gene unclear. The CDR3 extends over 12 amino acids. In germline, CDR1 is LGHDT, CDR2 YNNKEL (reference sequence). V shed 3 bases and J shed 6 bases, with 8 bases lying between them. As DNA, the CDR3 is TGTGCCAGCAGCCAGGTCGTCGATGGCTACACCTTC. It codes for CASSQVVDGYTF.

The rearrangement links TRBV2 to TRBJ2-1; TRBD2 agrees at 7 bases. Losses at the gene ends were 5 bases for V and 5 bases for J; bases not matched to a gene: 6. Germline values: CDR1 SNHLY, CDR2 FYNNEI. The CDR3 contains 14 residues. The DNA of the CDR3 is TGTGCCAGCAGTCCGGGGGGTTTTAACAATGAGCAGTTCTTC. It codes for CASSPGGFNNEQFF.

At least ten counts were recorded for this clonotype. The chain carries TRBV6-6 and TRBJ1-1, with TRBD1 as a possible D gene (5 bases). Trimming took 7 bases from V and 13 from J, leaving 19 bases between them. Germline CDR1 is MNHNY and CDR2 is SVGAGI (reference sequence). CDR3 length equals 12 residues. CDR3 DNA: TGTGCCAGCACTCCCGTGGGGGGAAATATTTTCTTT. Protein sequence: CASTPVGGNIFF.

This clonotype was counted many times. The V call is TRBV7-3, the J call TRBJ2-1; a weak D match, TRBD2 (6 bases). This CDR3 comprises 13 residues. Trimming pared 5 bases from V and 6 bases from J, leaving 11 bases between. Germline lookup yields CDR1 SGHTA and CDR2 FQGTGA. This CDR3 reads CASSGGTVNEQFF. In DNA form, the CDR3 reads TGTGCCAGCAGCGGGGGGACCGTCAATGAGCAGTTCTTC.

This clonotype was detected ten times or more. J is TRBJ2-1 and V is TRBV20-1; 7 nucleotides align to TRBD2. The V gene's germline CDR1 is DFQATT and CDR2 SNEGSKA (reference sequence). The CDR3 length is 16 residues. The ends lost 0 bases at V and 10 bases at J; junction bases unmatched: 15. DNA of the CDR3: TGCAGTGCTAGAGATGTTTTGTCTAGCGGTCTAAAGGAGCAGTTCTTC. It specifies CSARDVLSSGLKEQFF.

Many counts were recorded for this clonotype. The chain carries TRBV6-1 and TRBJ1-5; 8 positions match TRBD1. Germline V gene lookup returns CDR1 MNHNS and CDR2 SASEGT. V lost 4 bases, J lost 9 bases, and 8 bases stayed unmatched. The CDR3 length is 14 residues. The CDR3 sequence is CASSAGTGPLPQHF. The CDR3 DNA reads as TGTGCCAGCAGTGCCGGGACAGGACCACTGCCCCAGCATTTT.

This clonotype has ten or more counts. V usage is TRBV29-1 and J usage is TRBJ1-2; 7 bases agree with TRBD1. Germline-derived CDR1 and CDR2 are SQVTM and ANQGSEA. The CDR3 has 13 amino acids. Unmatched junction bases numbered 6, after V lost 6 bases and J lost 2 bases. The CDR3 here is CSVYQGGNYGYTF. The CDR3 bases are TGCAGCGTCTATCAGGGGGGAAACTATGGCTACACCTTC.

This clonotype was counted only a few times. This rearrangement joins TRBV2 to TRBJ1-2, with TRBD1 identical over 10 bases. The CDR3 is 14 amino acids. Trimming at V came to 4 bases and at J to 8 bases, leaving 7 bases not matched to a gene. Germline assignment: CDR1 SNHLY and CDR2 FYNNEI. The CDR3 spells CASSVEGQGRGYTF. The CDR3, as DNA: TGTGCCAGCAGTGTAGAGGGACAGGGGCGCGGCTACACCTTC.

This clonotype was seen many times. This chain connects TRBV5-1 to TRBJ2-1; D may be TRBD1 (6 bases). Trimming took off 1 base at V and 0 bases at J, with 14 bases between the two ends. Looked up from germline, CDR1 is SGHRS and CDR2 is YFSETQ. The CDR3 has 17 amino acids. The CDR3 here is CASSLTSQGSSYNEQFF. The CDR3 DNA is TGCGCCAGCAGCTTGACGTCGCAGGGGAGCTCCTACAATGAGCAGTTCTTC.

This clonotype came up many times. The chain recombines TRBV12-3 or TRBV12-4 with TRBJ1-2; weak D call: TRBD1 (6 bases). V lost 6 bases and J 8 bases, leaving 22 bases between the germline ends. The CDR3 runs to 15 residues. The CDR3 coding sequence is TGTGCCAGCAGCACATCAATGGTGCGGACAGTCGGCTACACCTTC. It translates to CASSTSMVRTVGYTF.

This clonotype has at least ten counts. The J gene is TRBJ2-7, the V gene TRBV5-1, with 7 bases lining up with TRBD1. V was clipped by 4 bases and J by 4 bases; unmatched bases: 17. The CDR3 runs 17 residues. Germline CDR1 and CDR2: SGHRS and YFSETQ. The chain's CDR3 is CASSPQYLGDSVYEQYF. The CDR3 bases are TGCGCCAGCAGCCCCCAATACCTCGGGGACAGCGTTTACGAGCAGTACTTC.

This clonotype was recorded at least ten times. The chain couples TRBV29-1 to TRBJ1-2; 8 bases map to TRBD1. After removal of 6 bases from V and 8 bases from J, the junction contained 11 bases not matched to a gene. CDR1 is SQVTM and CDR2 is ANQGSEA in the germline V gene. The CDR3 covers 13 residues. This CDR3 reads CSVMTGVEWGYTF. In DNA form, the CDR3 reads TGCAGCGTGATGACAGGGGTGGAGTGGGGCTACACCTTC.

This clonotype appeared many times. This chain links TRBV20-1 with TRBJ1-1; 7 bases map to TRBD1. CDR1 and CDR2 (germline): DFQATT, SNEGSKA (reference sequence). V lost 4 bases, J lost 11 bases, and 13 bases stayed unmatched. The CDR3 length is 13 residues. The CDR3 reads CSAKGRETGLAFF. The CDR3 nucleotides read TGCAGTGCTAAAGGGAGGGAGACAGGGTTGGCTTTCTTT.

At least ten counts were recorded for this clonotype. The chain uses TRBV5-1 and TRBJ2-2, with 8 bases matching TRBD2. The germline CDR1 and CDR2 sequences are SGHRS and YFSETQ. Trimming at V came to 0 bases and at J to 4 bases, leaving 2 bases not matched to a gene. This CDR3 contains 15 residues. CDR3: CASSLGLASTGELFF. Written as DNA, the CDR3 is TGCGCCAGCAGCTTGGGACTAGCGAGCACCGGGGAGCTGTTTTTT.

This clonotype was picked up many times. The J gene is TRBJ2-1, the V gene TRBV7-9; D gene ambiguous. V was trimmed by 5 bases and J by 6 bases, leaving 23 bases between them. CDR3 size: 17 residues. Germline V gene sequence: CDR1 SEHNR, CDR2 FQNEAQ (reference sequence). CDR3 sequence reads: CASSTAIGSTPSNEQFF. CDR3 in DNA: TGTGCCAGCAGCACTGCGATTGGGTCTACCCCCAGCAATGAGCAGTTCTTC.

This clonotype turned up a few times. For the CDR3, the DNA is TGTGCCAGCAGCTTAATCCAGTATAATGAAAAACTGTTTTTT. It yields the protein CASSLIQYNEKLFF. The chain combines TRBV7-9 with TRBJ1-4; the D is unclear. There are 14 residues in the CDR3. V lost 2 bases and J lost 4, with 8 bases in between. Germline CDR1 SEHNR, CDR2 FQNEAQ (reference sequence).

The CDR3 region has the DNA TGCGCCAGCGGGAAACAACCAACAGACAGTGAAGCTTTCTTT. It encodes CASGKQPTDSEAFF. This sequence joins TRBV5-1 and TRBJ1-1; D is possibly TRBD1 (5 bases). Trimming pared 7 bases from V and 7 bases from J, leaving 20 bases between. CDR3 length: 14 amino acids. CDR1 is SGHRS and CDR2 is YFSETQ in the germline V gene.

This clonotype was observed at least ten times. The J gene is TRBJ2-1, the V gene TRBV5-1; 8 bases align to TRBD2. The CDR3 has 18 residues. The V and J ends lost 6 bases and 1 base, in that order; junction bases with no gene match: 15. Germline values: CDR1 SGHRS, CDR2 YFSETQ. The DNA of the CDR3 is TGCGCCAGCAACAGACGCGCTAGCGGGTGGAATTCCTACAATGAGCAGTTCTTC. It translates to CASNRRASGWNSYNEQFF. The full variable domain, its missing parts supplied by reference TRBV5-1 and TRBJ2-1, is KAGVTQTPRYLIKTRGQQVTLSCSPISGHRSVSWYQQTPGQGLQFLFEYFSETQRNKGNFPGRFSGRQFSNSRSEMNVSTLELGDSALYLCASNRRASGWNSYNEQFFGPGTRLTVL.

The V and J genes are TRBV4-3 and TRBJ1-6; D uncertain. Trimming removed 3 bases at V and 10 bases at J, with 10 bases between. The CDR3 has 13 residues. CDR1 LGHNA and CDR2 YSLEER come from the germline V gene. DNA for the CDR3: TGCGCCAGCAGCCAGTTTTCAGCCTCACCCCTCCACTTT. Amino acid sequence: CASSQFSASPLHF.

J is TRBJ1-2 and V is TRBV7-9, with TRBD1 matching 7 bases. This CDR3 contains 15 residues. Germline V CDR1 and CDR2: SEHNR, FQNEAQ (reference sequence). V shed 2 bases, J shed 0 bases, and the junction held 3 bases outside the gene matches. The CDR3 DNA follows: TGTGCCAGCAGCTTAACAGGGGCCCCTAACTATGGCTACACCTTC. Protein sequence: CASSLTGAPNYGYTF.

Many counts were recorded for this clonotype. V and J are TRBV20-1 and TRBJ2-1, with D perhaps matching TRBD1 or TRBD2 (6 bases each). V dropped 3 bases and J dropped 7 bases, with 16 bases sitting between them. Germline CDR1 is DFQATT and CDR2 is SNEGSKA (reference sequence). The CDR3 has 14 residues. The CDR3, as DNA: TGCAGTGCTAGCCCCCGGGGGCCGGATAATGAGCAGTTCTTC. Protein sequence: CSASPRGPDNEQFF.

This clonotype was seen at least ten times. This rearrangement joins TRBV20-1 to TRBJ2-7, with a weak D call TRBD2 (6 bases). Germline CDR1 and CDR2: DFQATT and SNEGSKA (reference sequence). This CDR3 has 18 residues. Trimming stripped 4 bases from V and 6 bases from J, with 31 bases between. The CDR3, as DNA: TGCAGTGCTACACCCTTTGATCAGGGAGGATTGTCCACTCGCGAGCAGTACTTC. Its protein is CSATPFDQGGLSTREQYF.

There are many counts of this clonotype. The V call is TRBV20-1, the J call TRBJ2-7; D remains ambiguous. Per the germline V gene, CDR1 is DFQATT and CDR2 is SNEGSKA (reference sequence). This CDR3 has 14 amino acids. V gave up 0 bases and J gave up 6 bases, with 15 bases separating them. DNA of the CDR3: TGCAGTGCTAGAGATGGATCCCCAGGTGGCGAGCAGTACTTC. This gives the protein CSARDGSPGGEQYF.

The rearrangement links TRBV6-1 to TRBJ2-3, with TRBD1 as a possible D gene (5 bases). The CDR3 totals 15 residues. Trimming stripped 5 bases from V and 2 bases from J, with 14 bases between. CDR1 MNHNS and CDR2 SASEGT come from the germline V gene. DNA of the CDR3: TGTGCCAGCAGTAAAAACAGGCCAAACACAGATACGCAGTATTTT. This gives the protein CASSKNRPNTDTQYF.

The sample holds many counts of this clonotype. The rearrangement links TRBV19 to TRBJ1-1; unclear D gene. Trimming left V 5 bases short and J 1 base short, with 20 bases between. This CDR3 spans 17 amino acids. In germline, CDR1 is LNHDA, CDR2 SQIVND (reference sequence). The CDR3 region has the DNA TGTGCCAGTAGTCTTTCCGTCGTTGGCCACTGGAACACTGAAGCTTTCTTT. The encoded protein is CASSLSVVGHWNTEAFF.

As concerns this clonotype: This could be a read error, since a much larger clone is one nucleotide away. The rearrangement links TRBV3-1 to TRBJ2-3, with a possible D match to TRBD2 (5 bases). Germline CDR1 reads LGHDT; CDR2 reads YNNKEL (reference sequence). The V end lost 8 bases, the J end lost 0 bases, and 12 bases lay between the germline ends. The CDR3 sequence is 14 residues long. Here the CDR3 DNA reads TGTGCCAGCTCCAACCGGGGAAGCACAGATACGCAGTATTTT. It encodes CASSNRGSTDTQYF.

Many counts were recorded for this clonotype. The chain uses TRBV6-1 and TRBJ1-4; D ambiguous. The CDR3 is 13 amino acids. Deletions cut 6 bases from V and 5 bases from J, with 10 bases between. Per the germline V gene, CDR1 is MNHNS and CDR2 is SASEGT. The chain's CDR3 is CASSQRRNEKLFF. DNA for the CDR3: TGTGCCAGCAGCCAGAGACGAAATGAAAAACTGTTTTTT.

This clonotype was recorded many times. The V and J genes are TRBV30 and TRBJ1-1, with 7 bases fitting TRBD1. CDR3 size: 14 residues. Germline V gene lookup returns CDR1 GTSNPN and CDR2 SVGIG (reference sequence). Trimming took 5 bases from V and 1 from J; bases not matched to a gene: 7. CDR3 region: CAWDHWTGNTEAFF. CDR3 coding DNA: TGTGCCTGGGACCATTGGACAGGGAACACTGAAGCTTTCTTT.

This clonotype was counted at least ten times. This sequence joins TRBV12-3 or TRBV12-4 and TRBJ1-5; perhaps TRBD1 as D (6 bases). The CDR3 has 14 amino acids. V lost 6 bases, J lost 5 bases, and 14 bases lay in between. CDR3 region: CASRKIGGDQPQHF. The CDR3 region has the DNA TGTGCCAGCAGAAAAATAGGGGGGGATCAGCCCCAGCATTTT.